The TCR beta chain under discussion was sequenced for a study of Tregs in tolerant kidney transplant recipients. The germline V gene encodes CDR1 LNHDA and CDR2 SQIVND (reference sequence). The V segment lost 6 bases and the J segment 5 bases; nucleotides outside the gene matches: 5. This CDR3 has 14 amino acids. Method: immunoSEQ multiplex PCR; TCRdb's copy keeps in-frame clones and lacks some. This table has about 83,000 clones, roughly 98% appearing once. The chain combines TRBV19 with TRBJ1-4; TRBD1 matches 8 bases. This specimen was CD4+ T cells from blood, taken before the transplant. This TCR derives from a human donor who received a combined kidney and bone marrow transplant. The CDR3 is CASSRTGQNEKLFF. CDR3 bases: TGTGCCAGTAGCCGGACAGGGCAGAATGAAAAACTGTTTTTT.